The clone carrying this T cell receptor beta chain was seen ten or more times. Its specificity is unknown. There are 15 residues in the CDR3. Between the trimmed V and J ends, which lost 0 bases and 5 bases, there was a span of 14 bases. In germline, CDR1 is SGHRS, CDR2 YFSETQ. This specimen belongs to a study of T cells after yellow fever vaccination. The overall study: The fractions with low cell numbers were processed using SMART-Seq v4 Ultra Low Input.

Study conclusions and caveats: Contaminating bulk clonotypes could be abundant in FACS-sorted repertoires. Though it reached lower strength, the secondary response hit its peak faster, day 5 versus 15.

As TCR cDNA was made by 5'RACE template switching, a universal primer site and UMIs were added. Each CDR3 protein gets one entry after TCRdb re-called the 5' RACE reads with MiXCR. The data show some 320,000 distinct CDR3 sequences, with roughly 9% seen just once and around 3.1% held by the top ten. The TCR sequence derives from a man in his late teens or twenties who received the YFV17D yellow fever vaccine. Sequencing was performed on CD4+ T cells sorted from PBMCs, taken 5 days after the yellow fever booster vaccination. The rearrangement uses TRBV5-1 and TRBJ2-5, with D perhaps TRBD2 (5 bases). The CDR3 bases are TGCGCCAGCAGCTTGGGAGACTACACCCAGGAGACCCAGTACTTC. Translation gives CASSLGDYTQETQYF.